Listed below are T cell receptor beta chains from one sample, sequenced in a study of blood T cell repertoires in COVID-19. TCRdb's copy holds only in-frame clones and misses some; the assay was immunoSEQ multiplex PCR. The sample gives about 94,000 clones, 75% to 90% of which show up once; under 20% is in the top ten. The material sequenced was peripheral blood. The source is a human donor in a cohort sampled during active COVID-19. CDR3s include the opening cysteine and the closing phenylalanine or tryptophan.

v_call,j_call,cdr3_aa
TRBV18,TRBJ1-3,CASSPGTVIGRNTIYF
TRBV7-8,TRBJ2-1,CASSFTGTKGTDEQFF
TRBV20-1,TRBJ1-2,CSAGTGFGYTF
TRBV11-3,TRBJ2-1,CASARGGNNEQFF
TRBV11-2,TRBJ2-7,CASTRTSGVYEQYF
TRBV5-1,TRBJ1-3,CASSGGQASSGNTIYF
TRBV6-5,TRBJ1-5,CASHRGSNQPQHF
TRBV5-5,TRBJ1-5,CASSFTTGNQPQHF
TRBV2,TRBJ2-3,CASSEPFTDTQYF
TRBV19,TRBJ2-7,CASGDRDYEQYF
TRBV6-5,TRBJ1-2,CASSKAGGEYGYTF
TRBV3-1/TRBV3-2,TRBJ2-7,CASSQGTSGRLGEQYF
TRBV6-4,TRBJ1-2,CASSDYPGGAAGYTF
TRBV2,TRBJ1-5,CASSEMTGAEPQHF
TRBV18,TRBJ1-2,CASSPRSEALGYTF
TRBV18,TRBJ2-3,CASSPIGAGGSGTDTQYF
TRBV24-1,TRBJ1-1,CATSDSGQVVKAFF
TRBV5-5,TRBJ2-7,CASSFYERVGEQYF
TRBV12-3/TRBV12-4,TRBJ2-5,CASSLQERETQYF
TRBV5-1,TRBJ2-7,CASSLDVGGTYEQYF
TRBV27,TRBJ1-5,CASSLRGGQLNQPQHF
TRBV5-1,TRBJ1-4,CASSSGGGNEKLFF
TRBV5-4,TRBJ2-5,CASSLVGGQETQYF
TRBV11-2,TRBJ2-2,CASSRLEYAGELFF
TRBV30,TRBJ2-1,CAWSGLDYEQFF
TRBV7-8,TRBJ2-5,CASSRRGQETQYF
TRBV2,TRBJ1-2,CASLRNRDLYGYTF
TRBV10-3,TRBJ2-7,CAISVSAGEGEQYF
TRBV4-1,TRBJ2-5,CASSQTGTGQETQYF
TRBV28,TRBJ1-2,CASTPAGAYGYTF
TRBV5-6,TRBJ1-2,CASSQISGGRYGYTF
TRBV6-5,TRBJ2-5,CATLLGNGQETQYF
TRBV25-1,TRBJ2-4,CASSEGGQGPQNIQYF
TRBV5-1,TRBJ2-3,CASSSSSGRASDTQYF
TRBV5-1,TRBJ1-6,CASSLFGEADSPLHF
TRBV30,TRBJ1-3,CACQDTSSGNTIYF
TRBV12-3/TRBV12-4,TRBJ1-2,CASSLTGGNGYTF
TRBV7-8,TRBJ2-6,CASSLGAGVSGANVLTF
TRBV2,TRBJ2-7,CASSENRGFYEQYF
TRBV14,TRBJ1-1,CASSAQGFGRIAEAFF